Listed below are T cell receptor beta chains from one sample, sequenced in a study of blood T cell repertoires in COVID-19. The method was immunoSEQ multiplex PCR; TCRdb's version includes in-frame clones alone and lacks a portion of them. The sample has 350,000 to 450,000 clones, around 87% seen once; the top ten hold approximately 1.9%. Sequenced material: PBMCs or T cells enriched from blood (not recorded which). These receptor sequences come from a man aged 35-49 years in a cohort exposed to, infected with or recovered from COVID-19 (not recorded which). Both conserved end residues are part of each CDR3. D genes are given only for firm matches. Clone size is shown for a subset of rows, as once, few, many or a class of expanded clone.

TRBJ2-3 TRBV5-6 NA NA TGTGCCAGCAGCTTGTTAGCGTCAAGGAGCCCCCTTAGCACAGATACGCAGTATTTT CASSLLASRSPLSTDTQYF
TRBJ1-4 TRBV6-5 once NA TGTGCCAGTTCCGCGGGGGCCGGTGAAAAACTGTTTTTT CASSAGAGEKLFF
TRBJ2-2 TRBV27 NA TRBD2 TGTGCCAGCAGCCCTAGGCTAGCGGGACGAACGACCGGGGAGCTGTTTTTT CASSPRLAGRTTGELFF
TRBJ2-2 TRBV2 NA TRBD1 TGTGCCAGCAGTGGTGACAGGGTCGGGAACACCGGGGAGCTGTTTTTT CASSGDRVGNTGELFF
TRBJ2-7 TRBV7-9 NA TRBD2 TGTGCCAGCAGCTTAGAACTAGCGGGAGGGCCTGAGTACTTC CASSLELAGGPEYF
TRBJ1-1 TRBV5-1 NA NA TGCGCCAGCAGCTCTGTCGGGGGGCGAAGCACTGAAGCTTTCTTT CASSSVGGRSTEAFF
TRBJ1-6 TRBV5-4 NA TRBD1 TGTGCCAGCAGCCAACGGGACAGTAATTCACCCCTCCACTTT CASSQRDSNSPLHF
TRBJ2-1 TRBV11-2 NA TRBD2 TGTGCCAGCAGTGCGAGGGGAGGGCCGGGTCAGTTCTTC CASSARGGPGQFF
TRBJ2-5 TRBV4-1 once TRBD1 TGCGCCAGCAGCCCGGTCCGGACAGGGGATATTATCCAAGAGACCCAGTACTTC CASSPVRTGDIIQETQYF
TRBJ1-1 TRBV7-8 NA NA TGTGCCAGCAGCTCGCGGGACGGTAACACTGAAGCTTTCTTT CASSSRDGNTEAFF
TRBJ2-1 TRBV9 NA TRBD2 TGTGCCAGCAGCGTAAAGATGGGACTAGCGGGTCTCAATGAGCAGTTCTTC CASSVKMGLAGLNEQFF
TRBJ1-2 TRBV6-5 NA TRBD1 TGTGCCAGCAGCCTCACCAAGGGGACAGGGGCAAGCTACACCTTC CASSLTKGTGASYTF
TRBJ1-1 TRBV27 NA TRBD1 TGTGCCAGCAACCAAGGGGGCAGGAACACTGAAGCTTTCTTT CASNQGGRNTEAFF
TRBJ2-5 TRBV9 NA TRBD2 TGTGCCAGCAGCGTAGCGGGAGGCATCATCCAAGAGACCCAGTACTTC CASSVAGGIIQETQYF
TRBJ1-3 TRBV10-3 NA TRBD1 TGTGCCATCAGCCTGGACAGGGCCGCGAGCACTGGAAACACCATATATTTT CAISLDRAASTGNTIYF
TRBJ1-4 TRBV6-5 NA NA TGTGCCAGCAGCCTCCTAGAGAGCCCTAATGAAAAACTGTTTTTT CASSLLESPNEKLFF
TRBJ1-4 TRBV2 NA TRBD1 TGTGCCAGCAGTGTGGACAGGGTGGACCTGCGGGAAAAACTGTTTTTT CASSVDRVDLREKLFF
TRBJ2-1 TRBV20-1 NA TRBD2 TGCAGTGCTAGTCTCGGTGACGGGAGGGTCAATGAGCAGTTCTTC CSASLGDGRVNEQFF
TRBJ2-7 TRBV9 NA TRBD1 TGTGCCAGCAGCCCACACCCGGGACAGGGAGGGGGGGAGCAGTACTTC CASSPHPGQGGGEQYF
TRBJ2-4 TRBV27 few TRBD1 TGTGCCAGCAGTCAAAGGGGGCTAGCCAAAAACATTCAGTACTTC CASSQRGLAKNIQYF
TRBJ2-3 TRBV9 NA TRBD2 TGTGCCAGCAGCACCACATCCGGAGGCGGGAGTGGATTTACAGATACGCAGTATTTT CASSTTSGGGSGFTDTQYF
TRBJ2-2 TRBV7-6 NA NA TGTGCCAGCAGCTTTAGGGGCACCGGGGAGCTGTTTTTT CASSFRGTGELFF
TRBJ2-2 TRBV2 NA TRBD1 TGTGCCGGAACAGGACAGGCAAACACCGGGGAGCTGTTTTTT CAGTGQANTGELFF
TRBJ1-1 TRBV5-1 NA TRBD1 TGCGCCAGCAGCCTAACACAGGGGGCGAACACTGAAGCTTTCTTT CASSLTQGANTEAFF
TRBJ2-1 TRBV4-2 NA NA TGTGCCAGCAGTCTTCGAGGCTCCTACAATGAGCAGTTCTTC CASSLRGSYNEQFF
TRBJ2-5 TRBV6-2/TRBV6-3 NA TRBD2 TGTGCCAGCAGTCACCCGGGACTAGCGGGGCAAGAGACCCAGTACTTC CASSHPGLAGQETQYF
TRBJ2-1 TRBV11-2 NA TRBD2 TGTGCCAGCAGCTTAGTTCGCACTAGCGGTGAGCAGTTCTTC CASSLVRTSGEQFF
TRBJ2-7 TRBV27 NA TRBD2 TGTGCCAGCAGTCCTACAGGACTAGCGGGGTGGGGGGGTAGAGTGTACGAGCAGTACTTC CASSPTGLAGWGGRVYEQYF
TRBJ2-7 TRBV12-5 NA NA TGTGCTAGTGGTTTCAACACCCACGAGCAGTACTTC CASGFNTHEQYF
TRBJ2-3 TRBV27 NA TRBD2 TGTGCCAGCAGATCGGACGGCCGGTTGCTAGCGGGAGCAGATACGCAGTATTTT CASRSDGRLLAGADTQYF
TRBJ2-5 TRBV28 NA NA TGTGCCAGCGGTGCAGGGGGTAGCGGAGAGACCCAGTACTTC CASGAGGSGETQYF
TRBJ1-5 TRBV24-1 NA NA TGTGCCACCAGTGAAACCGGAAGGAGTCAGCCCCAGCATTTT CATSETGRSQPQHF
TRBJ2-1 TRBV5-1 NA TRBD2 TGCGCCAGCAGCTTGGCTCCCCTAGCGGTAGAGCAGTTCTTC CASSLAPLAVEQFF